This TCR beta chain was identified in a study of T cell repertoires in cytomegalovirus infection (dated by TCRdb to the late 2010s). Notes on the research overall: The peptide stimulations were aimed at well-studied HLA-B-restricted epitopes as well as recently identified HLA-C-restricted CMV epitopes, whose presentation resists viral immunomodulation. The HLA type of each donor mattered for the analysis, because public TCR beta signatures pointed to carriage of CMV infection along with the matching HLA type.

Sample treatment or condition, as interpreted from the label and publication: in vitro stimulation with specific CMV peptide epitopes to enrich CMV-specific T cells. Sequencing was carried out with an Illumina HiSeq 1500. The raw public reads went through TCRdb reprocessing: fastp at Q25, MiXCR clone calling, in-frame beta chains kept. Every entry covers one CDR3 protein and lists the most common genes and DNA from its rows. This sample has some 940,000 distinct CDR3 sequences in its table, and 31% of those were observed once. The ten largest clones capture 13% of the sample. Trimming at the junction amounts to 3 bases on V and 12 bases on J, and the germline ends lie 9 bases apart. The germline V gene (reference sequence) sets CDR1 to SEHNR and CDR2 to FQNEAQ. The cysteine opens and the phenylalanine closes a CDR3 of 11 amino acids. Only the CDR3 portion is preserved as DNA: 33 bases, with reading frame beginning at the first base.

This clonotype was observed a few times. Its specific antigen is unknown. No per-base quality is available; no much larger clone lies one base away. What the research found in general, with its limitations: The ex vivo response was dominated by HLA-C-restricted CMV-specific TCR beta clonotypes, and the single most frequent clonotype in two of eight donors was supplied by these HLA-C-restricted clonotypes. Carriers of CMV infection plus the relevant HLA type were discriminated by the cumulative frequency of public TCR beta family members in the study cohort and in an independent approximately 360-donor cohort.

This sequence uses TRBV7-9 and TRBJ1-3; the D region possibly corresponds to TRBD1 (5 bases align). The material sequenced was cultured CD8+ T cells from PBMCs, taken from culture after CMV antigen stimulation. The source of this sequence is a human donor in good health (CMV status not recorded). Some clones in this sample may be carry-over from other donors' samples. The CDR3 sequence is CASSFGTGIYF. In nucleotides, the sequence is TGTGCCAGCAGCTTCGGGACCGGCATATATTTT.